These T cell receptor beta chains were read from a single sample in a study of blood T cell repertoires in COVID-19. Generated by immunoSEQ multiplex PCR, the TCRdb table keeps only in-frame clones and is missing some. This table has about 360,000 clones, 80% to 90% appearing once. The source material was peripheral blood. The receptor set was obtained from a man aged 30 to 39 with active or convalescent COVID-19. Each CDR3 is given with its conserved first and last residue. The order of the fields is clone size, J gene, V gene, D gene, CDR3 protein, CDR3 DNA. A D gene is named only where the DNA matches it firmly. Clone size is stated in some rows and not others, as once, few, many or a class when expanded.

.,TRBJ2-7,TRBV3-1/TRBV3-2,TRBD2,CASSPPGGGSYEQYF,TGTGCCAGCAGCCCACCCGGGGGGGGGTCCTACGAGCAGTACTTC
once,TRBJ1-4,TRBV4-2,.,CASSPNGAGSPEKLFF,TGTGCCAGCAGCCCTAATGGGGCCGGCAGCCCCGAAAAACTGTTTTTT
.,TRBJ2-1,TRBV2,.,CASSGELSSYNEQFF,TGTGCCAGCAGTGGGGAGCTAAGCTCCTACAATGAGCAGTTCTTC
once,TRBJ1-1,TRBV7-2,.,CASSPRQAWGTEAFF,TGTGCCAGCAGCCCGCGACAGGCTTGGGGCACTGAAGCTTTCTTT
.,TRBJ2-3,TRBV5-4,TRBD2,CASSSGLAESTDTQYF,TGTGCCAGCAGCTCGGGACTAGCGGAAAGCACAGATACGCAGTATTTT
.,TRBJ2-1,TRBV16,TRBD2,CASSQFIGGRKSEQFF,TGTGCCAGCAGCCAATTTATCGGGGGGAGGAAGAGTGAGCAGTTCTTC
.,TRBJ1-1,TRBV19,.,CASSMQEGDLEAFF,TGTGCCAGTAGTATGCAAGAGGGGGACCTAGAAGCTTTCTTT
few,TRBJ1-5,TRBV10-3,.,CAISGGHVSNQPQHF,TGTGCCATCAGTGGGGGACACGTTAGCAATCAGCCCCAGCATTTT
.,TRBJ2-5,TRBV7-9,.,CASAPPRGKTQYF,TGTGCCAGCGCCCCACCCCGGGGTAAGACCCAGTACTTC
.,TRBJ1-2,TRBV28,TRBD1,CASSPDRGVGYTF,TGTGCCAGCAGCCCGGACAGGGGGGTTGGCTACACCTTC
.,TRBJ2-2,TRBV19,.,CASTRPPRATGELFF,TGTGCCAGTACTAGGCCCCCGCGGGCCACCGGGGAGCTGTTTTTT
.,TRBJ1-4,TRBV27,.,CASMGLYGVTNEKLFF,TGTGCCAGCATGGGATTGTACGGGGTTACTAATGAAAAACTGTTTTTT
.,TRBJ2-2,TRBV6-5,TRBD2,CASGFGGTNTGELFF,TGTGCCAGCGGGTTCGGGGGGACGAACACCGGGGAGCTGTTTTTT
.,TRBJ2-7,TRBV30,TRBD1,CAWSVGQGKLYF,TGTGCCTGGAGTGTAGGACAGGGGAAGCTGTACTTC
once,TRBJ1-6,TRBV30,TRBD1,CAWTSGTGRLFYNSPLHF,TGTGCCTGGACCAGCGGGACAGGGCGACTTTTCTATAATTCACCCCTCCACTTT
once,TRBJ1-4,TRBV15,TRBD1,CATSRVGGAIWGPNEKLFF,TGTGCCACCAGCAGAGTAGGGGGCGCAATTTGGGGGCCTAATGAAAAACTGTTTTTT
.,TRBJ2-3,TRBV7-6,TRBD2,CASSYAAGVTDTQYF,TGTGCCAGCAGTTACGCAGCGGGAGTGACAGATACGCAGTATTTT